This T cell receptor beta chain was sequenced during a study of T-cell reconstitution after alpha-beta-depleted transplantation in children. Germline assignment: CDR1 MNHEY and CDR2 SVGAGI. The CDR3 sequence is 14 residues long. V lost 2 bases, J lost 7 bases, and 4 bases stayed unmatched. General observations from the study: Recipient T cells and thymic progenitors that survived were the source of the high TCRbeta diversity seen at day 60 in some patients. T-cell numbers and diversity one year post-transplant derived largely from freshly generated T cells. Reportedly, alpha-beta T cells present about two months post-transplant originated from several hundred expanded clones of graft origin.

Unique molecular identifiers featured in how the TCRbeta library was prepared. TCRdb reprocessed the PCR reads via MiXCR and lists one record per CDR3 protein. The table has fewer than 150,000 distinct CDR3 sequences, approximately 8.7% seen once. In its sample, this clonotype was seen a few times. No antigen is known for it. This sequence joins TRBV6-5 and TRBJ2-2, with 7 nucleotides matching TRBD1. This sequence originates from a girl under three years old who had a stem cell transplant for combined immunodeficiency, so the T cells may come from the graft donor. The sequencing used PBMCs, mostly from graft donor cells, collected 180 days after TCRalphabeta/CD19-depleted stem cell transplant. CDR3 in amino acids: CASSYRTGGGELFF. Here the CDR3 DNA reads TGTGCCAGCAGTTACAGGACAGGCGGCGGGGAGCTGTTTTTT.